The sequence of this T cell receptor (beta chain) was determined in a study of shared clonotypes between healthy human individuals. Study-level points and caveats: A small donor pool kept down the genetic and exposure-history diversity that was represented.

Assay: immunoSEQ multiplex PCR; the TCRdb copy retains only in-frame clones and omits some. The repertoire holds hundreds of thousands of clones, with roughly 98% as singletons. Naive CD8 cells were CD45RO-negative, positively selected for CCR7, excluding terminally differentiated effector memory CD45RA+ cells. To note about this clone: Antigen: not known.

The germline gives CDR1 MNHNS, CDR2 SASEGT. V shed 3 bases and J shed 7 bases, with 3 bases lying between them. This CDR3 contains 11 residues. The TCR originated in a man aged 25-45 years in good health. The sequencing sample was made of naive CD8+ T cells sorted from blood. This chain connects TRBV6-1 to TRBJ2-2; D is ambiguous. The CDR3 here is CASSEIGELFF. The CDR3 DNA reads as TGTGCCAGCAGTGAGATCGGGGAGCTGTTTTTT.